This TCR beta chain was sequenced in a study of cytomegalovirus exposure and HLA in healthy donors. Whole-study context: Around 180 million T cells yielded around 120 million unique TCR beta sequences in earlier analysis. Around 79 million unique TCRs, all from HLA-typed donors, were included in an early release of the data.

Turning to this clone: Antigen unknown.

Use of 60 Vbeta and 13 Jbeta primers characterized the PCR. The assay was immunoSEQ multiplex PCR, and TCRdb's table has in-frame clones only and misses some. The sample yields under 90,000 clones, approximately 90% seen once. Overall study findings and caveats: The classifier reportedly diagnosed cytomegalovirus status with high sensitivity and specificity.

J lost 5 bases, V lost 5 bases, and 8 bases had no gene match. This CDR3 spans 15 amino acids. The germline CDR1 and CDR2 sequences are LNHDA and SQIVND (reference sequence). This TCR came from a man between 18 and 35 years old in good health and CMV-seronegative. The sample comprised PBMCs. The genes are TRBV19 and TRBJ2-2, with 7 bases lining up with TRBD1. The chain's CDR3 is CASSYDRAKTGELFF. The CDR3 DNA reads TGTGCCAGTAGTTATGACAGGGCCAAAACCGGGGAGCTGTTTTTT.